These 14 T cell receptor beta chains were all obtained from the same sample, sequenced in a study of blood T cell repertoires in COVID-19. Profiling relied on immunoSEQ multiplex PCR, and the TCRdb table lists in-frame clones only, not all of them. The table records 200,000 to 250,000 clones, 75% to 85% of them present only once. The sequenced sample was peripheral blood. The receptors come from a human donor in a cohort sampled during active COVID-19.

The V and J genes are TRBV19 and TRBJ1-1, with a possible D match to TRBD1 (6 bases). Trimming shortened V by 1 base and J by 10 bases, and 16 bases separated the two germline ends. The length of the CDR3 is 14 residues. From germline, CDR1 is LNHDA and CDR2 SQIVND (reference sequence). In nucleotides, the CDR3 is TGTGCCAGTAGTATAGGCAGGGGCCAACTAGGAGCTTTCTTT. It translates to CASSIGRGQLGAFF.

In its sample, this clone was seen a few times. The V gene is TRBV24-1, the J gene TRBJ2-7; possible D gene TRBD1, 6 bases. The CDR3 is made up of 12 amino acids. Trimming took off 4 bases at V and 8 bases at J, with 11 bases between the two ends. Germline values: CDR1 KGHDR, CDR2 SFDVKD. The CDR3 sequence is CATSESGEKQYF. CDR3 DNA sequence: TGTGCCACCAGTGAATCAGGGGAAAAGCAGTACTTC.

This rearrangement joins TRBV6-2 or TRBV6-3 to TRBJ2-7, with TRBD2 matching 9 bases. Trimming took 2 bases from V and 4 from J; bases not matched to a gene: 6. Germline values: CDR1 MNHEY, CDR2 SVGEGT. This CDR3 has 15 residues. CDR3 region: CASSYLSGGRYEQYF. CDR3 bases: TGTGCCAGCAGTTACCTCAGCGGGGGGAGGTACGAGCAGTACTTC.

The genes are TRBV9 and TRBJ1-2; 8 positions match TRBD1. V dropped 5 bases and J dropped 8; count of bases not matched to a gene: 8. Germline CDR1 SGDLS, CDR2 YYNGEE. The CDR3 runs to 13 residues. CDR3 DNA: TGTGCCAGCAGGTCCACGACAGGGGCCGGCTACACCTTC. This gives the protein CASRSTTGAGYTF. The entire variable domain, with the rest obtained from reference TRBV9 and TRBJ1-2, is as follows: DSGVTQTPKHLITATGQRVTLRCSPRSGDLSVYWYQQSLDQGLQFLIQYYNGEERAKGNILERFSAQQFPDLHSELNLSSLELGDSALYFCASRSTTGAGYTFGSGTRLTVV.

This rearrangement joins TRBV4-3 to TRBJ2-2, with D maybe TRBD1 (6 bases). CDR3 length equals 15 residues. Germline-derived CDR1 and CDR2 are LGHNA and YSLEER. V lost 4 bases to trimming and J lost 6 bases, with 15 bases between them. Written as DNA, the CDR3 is TGCGCCAGCAGCCTGGACAGACTCGGGGCCGGGGAGCTGTTTTTT. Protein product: CASSLDRLGAGELFF.

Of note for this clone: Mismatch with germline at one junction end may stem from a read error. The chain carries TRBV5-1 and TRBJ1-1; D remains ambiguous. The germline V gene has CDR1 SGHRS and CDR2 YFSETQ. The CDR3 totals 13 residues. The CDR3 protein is CASSLGRNTEAFF. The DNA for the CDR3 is TGCGCCAGCAGTTTGGGGAGGAACACTGAAGCTTTCTTT.

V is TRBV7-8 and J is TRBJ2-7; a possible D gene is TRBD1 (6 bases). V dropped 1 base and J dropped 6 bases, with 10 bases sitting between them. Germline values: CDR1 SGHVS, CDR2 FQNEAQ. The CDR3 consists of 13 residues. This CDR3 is CASSLGTGPEQYF. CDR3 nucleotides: TGTGCCAGCAGCTTAGGCACAGGGCCCGAGCAGTACTTC.

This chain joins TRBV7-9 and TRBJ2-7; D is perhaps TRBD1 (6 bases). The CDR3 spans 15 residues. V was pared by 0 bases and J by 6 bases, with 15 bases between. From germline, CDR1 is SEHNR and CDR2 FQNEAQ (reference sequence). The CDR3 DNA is TGTGCCAGCAGCTTAGCAGGTGTCCAGGGGACCGAGCAGTACTTC. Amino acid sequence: CASSLAGVQGTEQYF.

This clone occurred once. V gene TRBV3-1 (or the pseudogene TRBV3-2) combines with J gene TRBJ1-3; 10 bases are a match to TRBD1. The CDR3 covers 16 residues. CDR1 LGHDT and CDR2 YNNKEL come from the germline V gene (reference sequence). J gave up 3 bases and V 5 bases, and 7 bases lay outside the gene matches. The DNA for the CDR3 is TGTGCCAGCAGCAGACAGGGGGCATTAGGTGGAAACACCATATATTTT. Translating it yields CASSRQGALGGNTIYF.

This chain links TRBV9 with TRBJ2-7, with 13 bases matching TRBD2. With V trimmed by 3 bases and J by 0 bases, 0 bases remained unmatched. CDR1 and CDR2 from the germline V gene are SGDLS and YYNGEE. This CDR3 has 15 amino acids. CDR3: CASSGLAGGSYEQYF. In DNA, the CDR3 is TGTGCCAGCAGCGGACTAGCGGGGGGCTCCTACGAGCAGTACTTC.

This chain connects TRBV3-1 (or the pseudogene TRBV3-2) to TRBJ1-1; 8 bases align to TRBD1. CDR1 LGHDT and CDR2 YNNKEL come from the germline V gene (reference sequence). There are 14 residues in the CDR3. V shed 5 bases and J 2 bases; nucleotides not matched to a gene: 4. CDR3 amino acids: CASSKGQVNTEAFF. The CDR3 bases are TGTGCCAGCAGCAAGGGACAGGTCAACACTGAAGCTTTCTTT.

CDR3 loop: CASSRTGGGGTGELFF. The CDR3 coding sequence is TGTGCCAGCAGCCGGACAGGGGGCGGCGGCACCGGGGAGCTGTTTTTT. The chain uses TRBV14 and TRBJ2-2, with 11 nucleotides matching TRBD1. Per germline, CDR1 SGHDN and CDR2 FVKESK. V dropped 4 bases and J dropped 4; count of bases not matched to a gene: 5. This CDR3 contains 16 residues.

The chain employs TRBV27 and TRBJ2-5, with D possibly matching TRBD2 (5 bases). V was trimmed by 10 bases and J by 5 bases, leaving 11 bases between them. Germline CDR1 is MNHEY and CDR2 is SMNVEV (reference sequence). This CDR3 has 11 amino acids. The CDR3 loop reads CATGYRETQYF. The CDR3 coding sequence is TGTGCCACGGGGTACCGGGAGACCCAGTACTTC.

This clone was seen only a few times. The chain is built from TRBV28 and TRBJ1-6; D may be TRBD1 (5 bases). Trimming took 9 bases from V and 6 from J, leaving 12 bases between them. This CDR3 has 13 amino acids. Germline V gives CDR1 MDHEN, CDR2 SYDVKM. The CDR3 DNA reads TGTGCCAGACAGGAAAATCGTAATTCACCCCTCCACTTT. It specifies CARQENRNSPLHF.